This TCR beta chain was recovered during a study of T cells after yellow fever vaccination. This clonotype came up many times. MiXCR, run by TCRdb on the 5' RACE reads, gives a single entry per CDR3 protein. The profile covers over 100,000 distinct CDR3 sequences, with roughly 8.4% appearing a single time and approximately 24% taken by the ten largest. The CDR3 runs 15 residues. Germline V lookup: CDR1 DFQATT, CDR2 SNEGSKA (reference sequence). V was cut by 1 base and J by 1 base, with 14 bases left in between. The receptor comes from a man younger than 40 who received the YFV17D yellow fever vaccine. The sequences come from CD8+ T cells sorted from PBMCs, collected 45 days after the yellow fever booster vaccination. V usage is TRBV20-1 and J usage is TRBJ2-7; D is tentatively TRBD1 or TRBD2 (5 bases each). The CDR3 loop is CSARVPGTRSYEQYF. The CDR3 nucleotides read TGCAGTGCTAGAGTTCCCGGGACGAGATCCTACGAGCAGTACTTC.